This T cell receptor beta chain was retrieved from a study of blood T cell repertoires in COVID-19. About the study: Acute and convalescent COVID-19 specimens originated in the United States, Italy and Spain. The analysed material was cDNA or gDNA that came from T cells, B-cell-depleted T cells, or PBMCs.

The study assigned cohorts using participant-reported clinical history. Study processing details: Nucleated cell number was recorded as an estimate derived from reference gene primer amplification. Profiling relied on immunoSEQ multiplex PCR, and the TCRdb table lists in-frame clones only, not all of them. That table furnishes V, J and clone size, whereas the DNA furnished D and trimming. The sample has under 500,000 clones, roughly nine tenths seen once. Between the trimmed V and J ends, which lost 4 bases and 9 bases, there was a span of 10 bases. CDR3 length: 13 amino acids. Per germline, CDR1 MNHEY and CDR2 SMNVEV (reference sequence).

The sequencing sample was made of PBMCs or T cells enriched from blood (not recorded which). The chain recombines TRBV27 with TRBJ1-6, with D perhaps TRBD1 (6 bases). This clonotype was sampled from a woman aged 18-29 years with acute COVID-19. CDR3 coding DNA: TGTGCCAGCAGTTCAGGACAGCGTTCACCCCTCCACTTT. Its protein is CASSSGQRSPLHF.